These 12 T cell receptor beta chains originate from one sample sequenced in a study of T cell therapy after organ transplantation. Profiled with immunoSEQ multiplex PCR; TCRdb holds only in-frame clones, not every one. The data contain about 19,000 clones, about 81% of them singletons. Which antigens these TCRs recognize remains unknown. The time point: 4-8 weeks after completion of therapy. This sample comprised CD8+ T cells from blood, obtained after autologous CMV-specific T cell therapy. The receptor set was obtained from a human patient who had received a solid organ transplant and had CMV disease. Among the T cells, some may be from the graft donor.

The chain couples TRBV10-3 to TRBJ2-7; D is perhaps TRBD1 (6 bases). The V end lost 0 bases, the J end lost 6 bases, and 27 bases lay between the germline ends. This CDR3 has 19 residues. CDR1 is ENHRY and CDR2 is SYGVKD in the germline V gene. Written as DNA, the CDR3 is TGTGCCATCAGTGAGTCGACCGTTCCCCCCAGGGGAAATCGGGTCGAGCAGTACTTC. This gives the protein CAISESTVPPRGNRVEQYF.

The chain uses TRBV14 and TRBJ2-1; 7 bases are a match to TRBD2. The V and J ends lost 1 base and 14 bases, in that order; junction bases with no gene match: 14. The CDR3 runs 15 residues. The germline CDR1 and CDR2 sequences are SGHDN and FVKESK. The DNA of the CDR3 is TGTGCCAGCAGCCAAGGTCTAGCGGATCCCCACGGAGAGTTCTTC. Translated: CASSQGLADPHGEFF.

The chain has TRBV9 and TRBJ1-1; D possibly corresponds to TRBD1 (5 bases). This CDR3 has 13 residues. Between the trimmed V and J ends, which lost 4 bases and 4 bases, there was a span of 11 bases. Germline V gene sequence: CDR1 SGDLS, CDR2 YYNGEE. CDR3 sequence: CASSSGEPTEAFF. As DNA, the CDR3 is TGTGCCAGCAGCTCGGGGGAACCCACTGAAGCTTTCTTT.

This clone has only one observation. J is TRBJ1-4 and V is TRBV27; D is possibly TRBD1 (6 bases). This CDR3 is built from 14 residues. Trimming stripped 4 bases from V and 4 bases from J, with 10 bases between. Germline-derived CDR1 and CDR2 are MNHEY and SMNVEV (reference sequence). The CDR3 region is CASSSGGSNEKLFF. The CDR3 bases are TGTGCCAGCAGTTCCGGGGGCAGTAATGAAAAACTGTTTTTT.

The chain carries TRBV6-5 and TRBJ1-1; 9 bases align to TRBD1. V gave up 0 bases and J gave up 6 bases; unmatched junction bases: 8. The germline V gene has CDR1 MNHEY and CDR2 SVGAGI. The CDR3 is 16 residues long. The CDR3 nucleotides are TGTGCCAGCAGTTACTCGACCGGGACAGGGTTCCCTGAAGCTTTCTTT. Protein product: CASSYSTGTGFPEAFF.

The chain joins TRBV11-1 to TRBJ1-6; D is undetermined. Trimming shortened V by 0 bases and J by 14 bases, and 14 bases separated the two germline ends. The germline gives CDR1 SGHAT, CDR2 FQDESV (reference sequence). CDR3 length equals 14 residues. Here the CDR3 DNA reads TGTGCCAGCAGCTTAGCGGAGGGCGTTCCGTCCCTCCACTTT. Its translation is CASSLAEGVPSLHF.

The V gene is TRBV14, the J gene TRBJ2-7, with 12 bases identical to TRBD2. This CDR3 has 16 residues. V gave up 4 bases and J gave up 3 bases; unmatched junction bases: 7. The germline gives CDR1 SGHDN, CDR2 FVKESK. CDR3 loop: CASSRRLAGAVYEQYF. DNA of the CDR3: TGTGCCAGCAGCCGTCGACTAGCGGGAGCCGTCTACGAGCAGTACTTC. The complete variable domain, with remaining parts taken from reference TRBV14 and TRBJ2-7, reads EAGVTQFPSHSVIEKGQTVTLRCDPISGHDNLYWYRRVMGKEIKFLLHFVKESKQDESGMPNNRFLAERTGGTYSTLKVQPAELEDSGVYFCASSRRLAGAVYEQYFGPGTRLTVT.

The chain combines TRBV19 with TRBJ1-1; D might be TRBD1 (5 bases). The CDR3 contains 14 residues. V dropped 9 bases and J dropped 4 bases, with 18 bases sitting between them. Germline CDR1 is LNHDA and CDR2 is SQIVND (reference sequence). CDR3 sequence (DNA): TGTGCCAGCCGGGGTGCGCGAACAGGCACTGAAGCTTTCTTT. Protein product: CASRGARTGTEAFF.

V usage is TRBV5-6 and J usage is TRBJ2-2, with a tentative D call TRBD2 (7 bases). CDR1 and CDR2 from the germline V gene are SGHDT and YYEEEE. The CDR3 length is 15 residues. Deletions cut 0 bases from V and 4 bases from J, with 10 bases between. In DNA, the CDR3 is TGTGCCAGCAGCTTGGGGCGGGGGCGCACCGGGGAGCTGTTTTTT. Protein: CASSLGRGRTGELFF. The entire variable domain, with the rest obtained from reference TRBV5-6 and TRBJ2-2, is as follows: DAGVTQSPTHLIKTRGQQVTLRCSPKSGHDTVSWYQQALGQGPQFIFQYYEEEERQRGNFPDRFSGHQFPNYSSELNVNALLLGDSALYLCASSLGRGRTGELFFGEGSRLTVL.

This chain connects TRBV12-5 to TRBJ2-1; 9 nucleotides align to TRBD1. The J segment lost 3 bases and the V segment lost 2 bases, leaving 5 bases of the junction unmatched. CDR3 length: 16 residues. Per germline, CDR1 LGHNT and CDR2 FRNRAP. CDR3: CASGLNRGPHYNEQFF. The CDR3 bases are TGTGCTAGTGGTTTGAACAGGGGGCCACACTACAATGAGCAGTTCTTC.

This chain connects TRBV6-4 to TRBJ2-1; 12 bases match TRBD2. The V gene's germline CDR1 is MRHNA and CDR2 SNTAGT. V dropped 0 bases and J dropped 6; count of bases not matched to a gene: 0. The CDR3 length is 15 residues. The CDR3 region has the DNA TGTGCCAGCAGTGACTCGACTAGCGGGAGCAATGAGCAGTTCTTC. Translation: CASSDSTSGSNEQFF.

CDR3 sequence: CASSQDEITSGNTIYF. CDR3 sequence (DNA): TGCGCCAGCAGCCAAGATGAAATCACCTCTGGAAACACCATATATTTT. This chain joins TRBV4-1 and TRBJ1-3; the D is unclear. Between the trimmed V and J ends, which lost 0 bases and 0 bases, there was a span of 9 bases. The CDR3 has 16 amino acids. Germline values: CDR1 MGHRA, CDR2 YSYEKL.